Listed below are T cell receptor beta chains from one sample, sequenced in a study of blood T cell repertoires in COVID-19. TCRdb's table, derived via immunoSEQ multiplex PCR, lists solely in-frame clones and lacks some. The sample records over 60,000 clones, over 75% being singletons. The sequenced sample was peripheral blood. These receptors originate from an older man with active or convalescent COVID-19. The conserved cysteine and the conserved F or W are not part of the CDR3 here. The D gene is left open where the match is weak.

d_call: TRBD1
j_call: TRBJ1-1
v_call: TRBV28
cdr3_aa: ASRGGGRNTEAF

d_call: TRBD2
j_call: TRBJ2-1
v_call: TRBV9
cdr3_aa: ASSRTGDPSGYNEQF

d_call: TRBD2
j_call: TRBJ2-7
v_call: TRBV6-4
cdr3_aa: ASSDPHLTSGFYEQY

d_call: TRBD2
j_call: TRBJ2-7
v_call: TRBV5-1
cdr3_aa: ASSLDGTKYYEQY

d_call: TRBD1
j_call: TRBJ2-6
v_call: TRBV18
cdr3_aa: AGTTGTGANVLT

d_call: .
j_call: TRBJ1-3
v_call: TRBV9
cdr3_aa: ASSVGGFSGNTIY

d_call: .
j_call: TRBJ2-7
v_call: TRBV3-1/TRBV3-2
cdr3_aa: ASSLAQSEQY

d_call: TRBD1
j_call: TRBJ2-1
v_call: TRBV5-1
cdr3_aa: ASSLGTGGYNEQF

d_call: .
j_call: TRBJ2-1
v_call: TRBV28
cdr3_aa: ASSRTWGAYNEQF

d_call: TRBD1
j_call: TRBJ2-3
v_call: TRBV2
cdr3_aa: ASSEARTGISTDTQY

d_call: TRBD2
j_call: TRBJ2-7
v_call: TRBV7-2
cdr3_aa: ATERELSYEQY

d_call: .
j_call: TRBJ1-1
v_call: TRBV29-1
cdr3_aa: SVVERTEAF

d_call: .
j_call: TRBJ2-3
v_call: TRBV27
cdr3_aa: ASSHNSGGTDTQY

d_call: TRBD2
j_call: TRBJ2-5
v_call: TRBV6-2/TRBV6-3
cdr3_aa: ASSYAEWGGQETQY

d_call: .
j_call: TRBJ2-5
v_call: TRBV18
cdr3_aa: ASSPKSGGETQY

d_call: TRBD2
j_call: TRBJ2-7
v_call: TRBV6-6
cdr3_aa: ASSYSERGSSYEQY

d_call: TRBD1
j_call: TRBJ1-1
v_call: TRBV20-1
cdr3_aa: SALTDRDTL

d_call: TRBD1
j_call: TRBJ2-2
v_call: TRBV19
cdr3_aa: ASSNRDSYTGELF

d_call: .
j_call: TRBJ1-2
v_call: TRBV5-4
cdr3_aa: ASSLDGNYGYT

d_call: TRBD2
j_call: TRBJ2-5
v_call: TRBV7-9
cdr3_aa: ASSPGLAGEQETQY

d_call: TRBD1
j_call: TRBJ1-1
v_call: TRBV6-5
cdr3_aa: ASTRQGIEAF

d_call: TRBD2
j_call: TRBJ2-1
v_call: TRBV11-3
cdr3_aa: ASSPPGSGANNEQF

d_call: TRBD1
j_call: TRBJ2-5
v_call: TRBV6-6
cdr3_aa: ASSYSTGGSEETQY

d_call: TRBD2
j_call: TRBJ2-5
v_call: TRBV6-1
cdr3_aa: ASSDSRTSGWGRGTQY

d_call: .
j_call: TRBJ2-2
v_call: TRBV29-1
cdr3_aa: SVSGDTGELF

d_call: TRBD2
j_call: TRBJ2-5
v_call: TRBV14
cdr3_aa: ASSWGLAGLETQY

d_call: .
j_call: TRBJ2-7
v_call: TRBV3-1/TRBV3-2
cdr3_aa: ASSHGGPYSYEQY

d_call: TRBD2
j_call: TRBJ2-1
v_call: TRBV2
cdr3_aa: ASSERASGYNEQF

d_call: TRBD2
j_call: TRBJ2-7
v_call: TRBV19
cdr3_aa: ASSLRLAGGPEQY

d_call: TRBD2
j_call: TRBJ2-5
v_call: TRBV5-1
cdr3_aa: ASSLTPRTSGTLQETQY

d_call: .
j_call: TRBJ1-5
v_call: TRBV10-1
cdr3_aa: ASRPESREQPQH

d_call: TRBD1
j_call: TRBJ1-2
v_call: TRBV4-1
cdr3_aa: ASSQDTGGNYGYT

d_call: .
j_call: TRBJ2-5
v_call: TRBV15
cdr3_aa: ATSRDPPGGGQETQY

d_call: .
j_call: TRBJ1-4
v_call: TRBV2
cdr3_aa: ATRQSGLEKLF

d_call: TRBD1
j_call: TRBJ2-5
v_call: TRBV5-6
cdr3_aa: ASSLQGARETQY

d_call: .
j_call: TRBJ1-2
v_call: TRBV3-1/TRBV3-2
cdr3_aa: ASSQDRSGSGYT

d_call: TRBD2
j_call: TRBJ2-7
v_call: TRBV25-1
cdr3_aa: ASSESLAGVHEQY

d_call: .
j_call: TRBJ1-1
v_call: TRBV5-1
cdr3_aa: ASSLVDRNTEAF

d_call: TRBD1
j_call: TRBJ1-5
v_call: TRBV10-3
cdr3_aa: AISESRTGGYSNQPQH

d_call: TRBD2
j_call: TRBJ2-3
v_call: TRBV28
cdr3_aa: ASSLLGLAGRSTDTQY

d_call: TRBD1
j_call: TRBJ2-1
v_call: TRBV5-1
cdr3_aa: ASSGTGTGFNEQF

d_call: .
j_call: TRBJ1-5
v_call: TRBV2
cdr3_aa: ASSFNNQPQH

d_call: .
j_call: TRBJ1-5
v_call: TRBV30
cdr3_aa: AWSGFAGANQPQH

d_call: TRBD2
j_call: TRBJ2-7
v_call: TRBV5-1
cdr3_aa: ASSLRLAGYEQY

d_call: .
j_call: TRBJ2-1
v_call: TRBV7-9
cdr3_aa: ASSLGTTEQF

d_call: TRBD2
j_call: TRBJ2-3
v_call: TRBV19
cdr3_aa: ASSSAGGGTDTQY

d_call: .
j_call: TRBJ1-3
v_call: TRBV19
cdr3_aa: ASRAGLPGNTIY

d_call: .
j_call: TRBJ1-1
v_call: TRBV3-1/TRBV3-2
cdr3_aa: ASSQTGTRAF

d_call: .
j_call: TRBJ2-1
v_call: TRBV19
cdr3_aa: ASTPSGWRAEYNEQF

d_call: .
j_call: TRBJ2-1
v_call: TRBV6-5
cdr3_aa: ASARTGEPGNEQF

d_call: TRBD1
j_call: TRBJ2-1
v_call: TRBV27
cdr3_aa: ASTRTGPYNEQF

d_call: TRBD1
j_call: TRBJ2-5
v_call: TRBV3-1/TRBV3-2
cdr3_aa: ASSSPGTGRKSKTQY

d_call: TRBD1
j_call: TRBJ1-2
v_call: TRBV7-2
cdr3_aa: ASSWGQGNYGYT

d_call: TRBD1
j_call: TRBJ2-1
v_call: TRBV10-3
cdr3_aa: AISERTGQGPYNEQF

d_call: .
j_call: TRBJ2-7
v_call: TRBV15
cdr3_aa: ATRRGIDEQY

d_call: TRBD2
j_call: TRBJ2-7
v_call: TRBV2
cdr3_aa: ASKPGLATYEQY

d_call: .
j_call: TRBJ1-5
v_call: TRBV21-1
cdr3_aa: ASSKGPPGRGNQPQH

d_call: .
j_call: TRBJ2-7
v_call: TRBV5-1
cdr3_aa: ASSLIGSPYEQY

d_call: TRBD1
j_call: TRBJ1-1
v_call: TRBV30
cdr3_aa: AWSLRDRGVEAF